Sequencing of this TCR beta chain was carried out in a study of Graves' ophthalmopathy and Graves' hyperthyroidism. Study-wide results and caveats: Prediction of ophthalmopathy progression reached about 71% sensitivity and 72.22% specificity. Discriminating ophthalmopathy from stable hyperthyroidism, a 13-signature model attained a sensitivity of under 90% and a specificity of around 83%.

Trimming removed 3 bases from V and 0 bases from J, with 15 bases in between. Germline V CDR1 and CDR2: SEHNR, FQNEAQ (reference sequence). The CDR3 has 18 amino acids. Transcripts of RNA were the source for amplifying TCR beta CDR3 regions. A first-round RT-PCR used HTBI primers, followed by a second-round multiplex PCR. TCRdb re-called the multiplex PCR reads with MiXCR, one entry per CDR3 protein. The sample holds about 740,000 distinct CDR3 sequences; 35% to 50% are singletons and the top ten take 44%. The diagnostic workup employed clinical symptoms, serum thyroxine, TRAb, thyroid ultrasound and orbital computed tomography. As for this clonotype: Its antigen is unidentified.

Sequenced: peripheral blood. The TCR originated in an adult man with Graves' ophthalmopathy. The V gene is TRBV7-9, the J gene TRBJ2-6; D call uncertain. Here the CDR3 reads CASSLAIVTPSGANVLTF. DNA for the CDR3: TGTGCCAGCAGCTTGGCCATAGTGACCCCCTCTGGGGCCAACGTCCTGACTTTC.